Shown below are 15 T cell receptor beta chains from a single sample sequenced in a study of T-cell reconstitution after alpha-beta-depleted transplantation in children. As it was prepared, the TCRbeta library received unique molecular identifiers. TCRdb ran MiXCR on the PCR reads and lists one entry per CDR3 protein. The sample includes about 340,000 distinct CDR3 sequences, 10% to 15% of them seen just once. Source: PBMCs, taken from the stem cell graft. The receptor set was obtained from a human donor who donated a stem cell graft to a child with Fanconi anemia.

This clonotype was detected ten times or more. The chain employs TRBV29-1 and TRBJ2-2; possible D gene TRBD1, 7 bases. Germline V gene data show CDR1 as SQVTM and CDR2 as ANQGSEA. The V end was cut by 7 bases, the J end by 2 bases, with 17 bases between. The CDR3 is 15 residues long. CDR3 protein: CSGGPGGGNTGELFF. DNA of the CDR3: TGCAGCGGCGGACCAGGGGGAGGTAACACCGGGGAGCTGTTTTTT.

This clonotype has a handful of counts. The chain uses TRBV12-3 or TRBV12-4 and TRBJ2-1, with D unresolved. The length of the CDR3 is 14 residues. Trimming stripped 6 bases from V and 7 bases from J, with 16 bases between. This chain's CDR3 is CASRPASNRNEQFF. CDR3 DNA: TGTGCCAGCAGGCCAGCCTCAAATCGGAATGAGCAGTTCTTC.

This clonotype has just a few counts. V gene TRBV11-2 combines with J gene TRBJ1-1; the D gene is possibly TRBD1 (5 bases). The germline CDR1 and CDR2 sequences are SGHAT and FQNNGV. Trimming took off 5 bases at V and 5 bases at J, with 12 bases between the two ends. The length of the CDR3 is 13 residues. The CDR3 region has the DNA TGTGCCAGCAGCCTCCGCTGGGGGACTGAAGCTTTCTTT. Translating it yields CASSLRWGTEAFF.

The V gene is TRBV7-9, the J gene TRBJ2-3; no clear D. V was clipped by 4 bases and J by 8 bases, with 13 bases between them. Germline V gene data show CDR1 as SEHNR and CDR2 as FQNEAQ (reference sequence). The CDR3 is 13 amino acids. The CDR3 DNA reads as TGTGCCAGCAGCTATCAGTCTGGAGCTACGCAGTATTTT. Amino acids: CASSYQSGATQYF.

This clonotype was found many times. V is TRBV25-1 and J is TRBJ1-2, with no clear D. The V gene's germline CDR1 is MGHDK and CDR2 SYGVNS. The CDR3 has 15 residues. Trimming took 2 bases from V and 2 from J, leaving 12 bases between them. The CDR3 loop reads CASSESPTTNYGYTF. CDR3 DNA sequence: TGTGCCAGCAGTGAAAGTCCAACGACAAACTATGGCTACACCTTC.

The sample holds a few counts of this clonotype. This chain uses TRBV3-1 with TRBJ2-5; TRBD1 matches at 12 bases. The CDR3 spans 16 residues. CDR1 LGHDT and CDR2 YNNKEL come from the germline V gene (reference sequence). Trimming at V came to 6 bases and at J to 2 bases, leaving 7 bases not matched to a gene. CDR3 region: CASSLGTGGPQETQYF. In DNA form, the CDR3 reads TGTGCCAGCAGTCTTGGGACAGGGGGCCCTCAAGAGACCCAGTACTTC.

This clonotype has just a few counts. The chain is built from TRBV28 and TRBJ1-5, with D perhaps matching TRBD1 (5 bases). The CDR3 sequence is 15 residues long. CDR1 is MDHEN and CDR2 is SYDVKM in the germline V gene. The V and J ends lost 2 bases and 0 bases respectively, with 8 bases between them. Written as DNA, the CDR3 is TGTGCCAGCAGTTTAGACAGCAATAGCAATCAGCCCCAGCATTTT. Its translation is CASSLDSNSNQPQHF.

This clonotype was seen only a few times. The chain combines TRBV7-8 with TRBJ2-7, with D perhaps matching TRBD1 or TRBD2 (5 bases each). With 2 bases removed from V and 1 base from J, the gap between germline ends came to 12 bases. Germline CDR1 SGHVS, CDR2 FQNEAQ. The length of the CDR3 is 15 residues. The CDR3 DNA follows: TGTGCCAGCAGCTTATCAGGGTGGACTTCCTACGAGCAGTACGTC. Its protein product is CASSLSGWTSYEQYV.

Ten or more counts support this clonotype. This chain links TRBV12-3 or TRBV12-4 with TRBJ1-2; the D gene is possibly TRBD1 (5 bases). The CDR3 contains 14 residues. V was shortened by 2 bases and J by 7 bases, with 14 bases between the two germline ends. CDR3 region: CASSLNGAQGGYTF. The CDR3 DNA follows: TGTGCCAGCAGTTTAAATGGCGCCCAGGGTGGCTACACCTTC.

In its sample, this clonotype was seen a few times. The V and J genes are TRBV18 and TRBJ2-5, with D perhaps TRBD1 (5 bases). The CDR3 has 14 residues. Trimming shortened V by 3 bases and J by 2 bases, and 10 bases separated the two germline ends. CDR1 KGHSH and CDR2 LQKENI come from the germline V gene. The CDR3 loop is CASSPIQGQETQYF. The CDR3 nucleotides are TGTGCCAGCTCACCGATTCAGGGACAAGAGACCCAGTACTTC.

This clonotype was detected many times. V and J are TRBV29-1 and TRBJ2-5; 9 bases align to TRBD2. The germline gives CDR1 SQVTM, CDR2 ANQGSEA. Trimming removed 7 bases from V and 0 bases from J; junction bases left unmatched: 12. There are 16 residues in the CDR3. CDR3 DNA: TGCAGCGGAGGGGGACTAGCTATGATGAACCAAGAGACCCAGTACTTC. Amino acids: CSGGGLAMMNQETQYF.

The J gene is TRBJ2-1, the V gene TRBV7-2, with D unresolved. The CDR3 loop spans 16 amino acids. V was clipped by 6 bases and J by 4 bases, with 19 bases between them. Germline V CDR1 and CDR2: SGHTA, FQGNSA. CDR3 loop: CASSMGPVWLYNEQFF. In nucleotides, the CDR3 is TGTGCCAGCAGTATGGGCCCTGTCTGGTTATACAATGAGCAGTTCTTC.

The rearrangement uses TRBV12-3 or TRBV12-4 and TRBJ1-2; no definite D call. V was cut by 5 bases and J by 5 bases, with 12 bases left in between. This CDR3 has 13 residues. The CDR3 region is CASSPPPPYGYTF. Written as DNA, the CDR3 is TGTGCCAGCAGTCCGCCCCCCCCTTATGGCTACACCTTC.

This clonotype came up many times. The rearrangement links TRBV20-1 to TRBJ2-1; D possibly corresponds to TRBD1 (5 bases). The V gene lost 3 bases and the J gene lost 9 bases, with 9 bases spanning the gap. This CDR3 has 11 residues. Germline loops: CDR1 DFQATT, CDR2 SNEGSKA (reference sequence). Written as DNA, the CDR3 is TGCAGTGCTAGGGCCAGGGTTGAGCAGTTCTTC. It yields the protein CSARARVEQFF.

This clonotype was picked up many times. The chain links TRBV5-8 to TRBJ2-5; D could derive from TRBD1 or TRBD2 (5 bases each). V dropped 2 bases and J dropped 2 bases, with 10 bases sitting between them. CDR3 size: 14 residues. Germline assignment: CDR1 SGHTS and CDR2 YDEGEE. CDR3 sequence (DNA): TGTGCCAGCAGCTTAGGGACGGATCAAGAGACCCAGTACTTC. Translation: CASSLGTDQETQYF. Full variable domain (missing parts from reference TRBV5-8 and TRBJ2-5): EAGVTQSPTHLIKTRGQQATLRCSPISGHTSVYWYQQALGLGLQFLLWYDEGEERNRGNFPPRFSGRQFPNYSSELNVNALELEDSALYLCASSLGTDQETQYFGPGTRLLVL.